What follows is one T cell receptor beta chain and its context. Its specificity is unknown. PBMCs, at least 7 million per sample, were isolated. Alongside a J-beta primer mix, a sample-barcoded 5' primer served in a second PCR lasting about 7 to 12 cycles. From the 5' RACE reads, TCRdb called clonotypes with MiXCR, one entry per CDR3 protein. This sample carries roughly 790,000 distinct CDR3 sequences, roughly two fifths of them seen once, and the ten largest clones take approximately 22%. The record originates from a study of blood T cells in healthy people across ages. Study findings and constraints: The study could not conclusively compare naive and antigen-experienced cells, given its unsorted PBMCs. In long-lived donors, naive CD4+ cell counts and diversity exceeded those of aged donors. Possibly confounding the expanded clonotype changes was the fact that donor CMV status was unknown.

The V segment lost 3 bases and the J segment 6 bases; nucleotides outside the gene matches: 8. Germline V lookup: CDR1 DFQATT, CDR2 SNEGSKA (reference sequence). This CDR3 spans 13 amino acids. This clonotype was sampled from a woman aged 60-70 years in good health. The specimen sequenced was blood. The chain uses TRBV20-1 and TRBJ2-7, with TRBD2 matching over 7 bases. This CDR3 reads CSARAGAVGEQYF. The CDR3 DNA follows: TGCAGTGCTAGGGCGGGAGCTGTGGGCGAGCAGTACTTC.